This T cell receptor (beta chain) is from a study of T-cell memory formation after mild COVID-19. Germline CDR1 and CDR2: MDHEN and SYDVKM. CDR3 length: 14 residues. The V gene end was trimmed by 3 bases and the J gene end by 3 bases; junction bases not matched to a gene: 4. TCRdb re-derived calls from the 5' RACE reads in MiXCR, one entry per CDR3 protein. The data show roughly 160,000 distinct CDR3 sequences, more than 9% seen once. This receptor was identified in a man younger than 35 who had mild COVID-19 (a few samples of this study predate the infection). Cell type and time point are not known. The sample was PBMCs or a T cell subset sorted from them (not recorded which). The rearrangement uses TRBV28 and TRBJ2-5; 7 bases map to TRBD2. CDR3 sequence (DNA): TGTGCCAGCAGTTTCCGTCGGGGGGAAGAGACCCAGTACTTC. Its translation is CASSFRRGEETQYF.